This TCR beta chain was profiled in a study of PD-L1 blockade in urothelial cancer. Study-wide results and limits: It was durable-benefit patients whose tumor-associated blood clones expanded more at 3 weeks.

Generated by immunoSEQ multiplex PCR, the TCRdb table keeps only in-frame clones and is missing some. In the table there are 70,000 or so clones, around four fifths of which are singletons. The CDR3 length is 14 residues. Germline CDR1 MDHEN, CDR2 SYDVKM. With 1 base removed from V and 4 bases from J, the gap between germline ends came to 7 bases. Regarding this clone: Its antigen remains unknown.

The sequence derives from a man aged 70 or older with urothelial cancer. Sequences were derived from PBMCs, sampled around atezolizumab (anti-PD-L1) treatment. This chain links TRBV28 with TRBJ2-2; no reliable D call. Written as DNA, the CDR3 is TGTGCCAGCAGTTTATTGACGGGCACCGGGGAGCTGTTTTTT. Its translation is CASSLLTGTGELFF.